This TCR beta chain was observed in a study of T cell changes during pregnancy in multiple sclerosis. Produced via immunoSEQ multiplex PCR; TCRdb's table is partial and in-frame only. The sample has about 20,000 clones; approximately 90% are singletons. The CDR3 loop spans 14 amino acids. Germline V gene data show CDR1 as LNHDA and CDR2 as SQIVND (reference sequence). Trimming removed 0 bases from V and 8 bases from J, with 13 bases in between. Sequenced here: CD8+ T cells from peripheral blood mononuclear cells, sampled after pregnancy. J is TRBJ1-2 and V is TRBV19; no reliable D call. The sequence came from a female donor in good health, enrolled as a control in a pregnancy study. The CDR3 region has the DNA TGTGCCAGTAGTATAGACGGGGAGGAGGGCGGCTACACCTTC. The encoded protein is CASSIDGEEGGYTF.